Listed below are T cell receptor beta chains from one sample, sequenced in a study of CD8 T cells in ankylosing spondylitis. TCRdb re-called the 5' RACE reads through MiXCR, storing one row per CDR3 protein. The table has some 26,000 distinct CDR3 sequences, about a sixth seen once. Sequencing input: blood. These receptors came from a male donor with ankylosing spondylitis or in good health (not recorded which). Each CDR3 is given with its conserved first and last residue. The order of the fields is J gene, clone size, V gene, D gene, CDR3 protein, CDR3 DNA. D genes are given only for firm matches. Clone size, where shown, is once, few, many, or a class for clones that have expanded.

J: TRBJ2-2; size: many; V: TRBV5-1; D: .; CDR3: CASSLEVAANTGELFF; DNA: TGCGCCAGCAGCTTGGAGGTGGCAGCGAACACCGGGGAGCTGTTTTTT
J: TRBJ2-5; size: many; V: TRBV5-1; D: TRBD2; CDR3: CASSSTSGTQETQYF; DNA: TGCGCCAGCAGCTCGACTAGCGGGACTCAAGAGACCCAGTACTTC
J: TRBJ2-7; size: many; V: TRBV28; D: .; CDR3: CASSSNREPPYEQYF; DNA: TGTGCCAGCAGTTCCAACAGGGAGCCACCCTACGAGCAGTACTTC
J: TRBJ2-3; size: .; V: TRBV20-1; D: TRBD1; CDR3: CSALPGQGADTQYF; DNA: TGCAGTGCGCTACCGGGACAGGGGGCAGATACGCAGTATTTT
J: TRBJ2-7; size: many; V: TRBV27; D: .; CDR3: CASSLRTPPDEQYF; DNA: TGTGCCAGCAGTTTGAGGACACCGCCTGACGAGCAGTACTTC
J: TRBJ2-3; size: many; V: TRBV4-2; D: TRBD1; CDR3: CASSHIRDRDTDTQYF; DNA: TGTGCCAGCAGCCACATCCGGGACAGGGACACAGATACGCAGTATTTT
J: TRBJ2-3; size: many; V: TRBV20-1; D: .; CDR3: CSARSPGQGKDTQYF; DNA: TGCAGTGCTCGTTCCCCAGGGCAGGGGAAAGATACGCAGTATTTT
J: TRBJ2-7; size: once; V: TRBV21-1; D: .; CDR3: CASSRTSGDHEQYF; DNA: TGTGCCAGCAGCCGGACTAGCGGGGATCACGAGCAGTACTTC
J: TRBJ1-3; size: .; V: TRBV5-1; D: .; CDR3: CASSPASGNTIYF; DNA: TGCGCCAGCAGCCCGGCCTCTGGAAACACCATATATTTT
J: TRBJ2-5; size: many; V: TRBV7-2; D: TRBD2; CDR3: CASSLDAGGQVQYF; DNA: TGTGCCAGCAGCTTAGACGCGGGGGGGCAAGTCCAGTACTTC
J: TRBJ2-5; size: many; V: TRBV7-2; D: TRBD2; CDR3: CASSPGTSRETQYF; DNA: TGTGCCAGCAGCCCCGGGACTAGCAGGGAGACCCAGTACTTC
J: TRBJ2-5; size: few; V: TRBV7-2; D: TRBD2; CDR3: CASSFSSGTQETQYF; DNA: TGTGCCAGCAGCTTTTCTAGCGGGACCCAAGAGACCCAGTACTTC
J: TRBJ2-1; size: .; V: TRBV5-6; D: TRBD1; CDR3: CASSLNFGTGGNEQFF; DNA: TGTGCCAGCAGCTTAAACTTCGGGACAGGGGGAAATGAGCAGTTCTTC
J: TRBJ1-4; size: .; V: TRBV19; D: .; CDR3: CASRELGVYGQNEKLFF; DNA: TGTGCCAGTAGGGAACTCGGCGTGTACGGCCAGAATGAAAAACTGTTTTTT
J: TRBJ1-1; size: few; V: TRBV6-2/TRBV6-3; D: .; CDR3: CASSYRGAEAFF; DNA: TGTGCCAGCAGTTACAGAGGGGCTGAAGCTTTCTTT
J: TRBJ1-3; size: few; V: TRBV12-3/TRBV12-4; D: .; CDR3: CASRPQGGNTIYF; DNA: TGTGCCAGCAGACCCCAGGGGGGAAACACCATATATTTT
J: TRBJ2-3; size: .; V: TRBV14; D: .; CDR3: CASSQVYGDTQYF; DNA: TGTGCCAGCAGCCAAGTTTACGGAGATACGCAGTATTTT
J: TRBJ2-3; size: many; V: TRBV20-1; D: TRBD1; CDR3: CSATGQGSQDTQYF; DNA: TGCAGTGCCACGGGACAGGGCAGCCAGGATACGCAGTATTTT
J: TRBJ1-5; size: .; V: TRBV30; D: .; CDR3: CAWGTEGNQPQHF; DNA: TGTGCCTGGGGGACGGAAGGCAATCAGCCCCAGCATTTT
J: TRBJ1-1; size: many; V: TRBV5-5; D: .; CDR3: CASSLWGNTEAFF; DNA: TGTGCCAGCAGCTTATGGGGGAACACTGAAGCTTTCTTT
J: TRBJ1-5; size: many; V: TRBV20-1; D: .; CDR3: CSARGGAGRNQPQHF; DNA: TGCAGTGCTAGAGGTGGCGCGGGGAGGAATCAGCCCCAGCATTTT
J: TRBJ2-2; size: many; V: TRBV12-3/TRBV12-4; D: .; CDR3: CASTLGNYPTGELFF; DNA: TGTGCCAGCACCCTTGGAAATTACCCAACCGGGGAGCTGTTTTTT
J: TRBJ2-3; size: many; V: TRBV20-1; D: .; CDR3: CSARGESGTDTQYF; DNA: TGCAGTGCTAGGGGAGAGAGCGGCACAGATACGCAGTATTTT
J: TRBJ2-5; size: few; V: TRBV11-2; D: .; CDR3: CASSPSVLGETQYF; DNA: TGTGCCAGCAGCCCATCAGTGTTGGGGGAGACCCAGTACTTC
J: TRBJ1-4; size: .; V: TRBV4-3; D: .; CDR3: CASSPREPFEKLFF; DNA: TGCGCCAGCAGCCCCCGGGAGCCCTTTGAAAAACTGTTTTTT
J: TRBJ2-5; size: many; V: TRBV7-6; D: .; CDR3: CASKSRGVQETQYF; DNA: TGTGCCAGCAAGAGCAGGGGTGTCCAAGAGACCCAGTACTTC
J: TRBJ2-2; size: few; V: TRBV5-1; D: TRBD1; CDR3: CASSLAGQGNTGELFF; DNA: TGCGCCAGCAGCTTGGCGGGACAGGGGAACACCGGGGAGCTGTTTTTT
J: TRBJ2-1; size: .; V: TRBV7-9; D: TRBD2; CDR3: CASSLKRERDEQFF; DNA: TGTGCCAGCAGCTTAAAGCGGGAGAGGGATGAGCAGTTCTTC
J: TRBJ1-1; size: few; V: TRBV6-6; D: TRBD1; CDR3: CASSYSRTGGTEAFF; DNA: TGTGCCAGCAGTTACTCGAGGACAGGGGGGACTGAAGCTTTCTTT
J: TRBJ2-3; size: .; V: TRBV24-1; D: .; CDR3: CATSDAGTPGYTQYF; DNA: TGTGCCACCAGTGATGCCGGGACGCCGGGTTATACGCAGTATTTT
J: TRBJ2-5; size: many; V: TRBV11-1; D: .; CDR3: CASSLTVTEETQYF; DNA: TGTGCCAGCAGCCTGACAGTAACCGAAGAGACCCAGTACTTC
J: TRBJ2-1; size: .; V: TRBV12-3/TRBV12-4; D: .; CDR3: CASSLSGYNEQFF; DNA: TGTGCCAGCAGTTTGTCAGGATACAATGAGCAGTTCTTC
J: TRBJ2-3; size: many; V: TRBV6-5; D: TRBD2; CDR3: CASSATLGRADTQYF; DNA: TGTGCCAGCAGTGCCACCCTTGGGAGGGCAGATACGCAGTATTTT
J: TRBJ1-4; size: few; V: TRBV7-2; D: TRBD1; CDR3: CASSLTGIATNEKLFF; DNA: TGTGCCAGCAGTTTGACAGGGATTGCAACTAATGAAAAACTGTTTTTT
J: TRBJ2-2; size: .; V: TRBV7-9; D: TRBD1; CDR3: CASRQNRGLNTGELFF; DNA: TGTGCCAGCAGGCAAAACAGGGGGCTAAACACCGGGGAGCTGTTTTTT
J: TRBJ2-1; size: few; V: TRBV12-3/TRBV12-4; D: .; CDR3: CASSRGDNEQFF; DNA: TGTGCCAGCAGTAGAGGGGACAATGAGCAGTTCTTC
J: TRBJ2-2; size: many; V: TRBV4-3; D: TRBD1; CDR3: CANTGGADPGELFF; DNA: TGCGCCAACACAGGGGGCGCGGACCCCGGGGAGCTGTTTTTT
J: TRBJ2-1; size: once; V: TRBV11-3; D: .; CDR3: CATSRTGGYEQFF; DNA: TGTGCCACCTCAAGGACGGGCGGGTATGAGCAGTTCTTC
J: TRBJ2-5; size: .; V: TRBV12-3/TRBV12-4; D: .; CDR3: CASSLKVTQYF; DNA: TGTGCCAGCAGTTTAAAAGTGACCCAGTACTTC
J: TRBJ2-7; size: many; V: TRBV5-1; D: .; CDR3: CASSVAGADYEQYF; DNA: TGCGCCAGCAGCGTAGCCGGGGCCGACTACGAGCAGTACTTC
J: TRBJ2-1; size: few; V: TRBV12-3/TRBV12-4; D: TRBD1; CDR3: CASSTGTGRYNEQFF; DNA: TGTGCCAGCAGTACCGGGACAGGTCGTTACAATGAGCAGTTCTTC
J: TRBJ2-7; size: .; V: TRBV7-2; D: TRBD2; CDR3: CASSRGGGYEQYF; DNA: TGTGCCAGCAGCCGCGGGGGGGGCTACGAGCAGTACTTC
J: TRBJ2-1; size: .; V: TRBV5-1; D: .; CDR3: CASSVDRYNEQFF; DNA: TGCGCCAGCAGCGTGGACAGATACAATGAGCAGTTCTTC
J: TRBJ2-1; size: many; V: TRBV5-1; D: .; CDR3: CASATIANEQFF; DNA: TGCGCCAGCGCCACAATAGCCAATGAGCAGTTCTTC
J: TRBJ1-1; size: many; V: TRBV20-1; D: TRBD1; CDR3: CSARQGMNTEAFF; DNA: TGCAGTGCTCGACAGGGGATGAACACTGAAGCTTTCTTT
J: TRBJ2-7; size: .; V: TRBV5-4; D: .; CDR3: CASSFQGVDEQYF; DNA: TGTGCCAGCAGCTTTCAAGGGGTGGACGAGCAGTACTTC
J: TRBJ2-2; size: medium-sized; V: TRBV27; D: TRBD1; CDR3: CASSWTGTTGELFF; DNA: TGTGCCAGCAGTTGGACAGGGACAACCGGGGAGCTGTTTTTT
J: TRBJ2-7; size: .; V: TRBV29-1; D: TRBD1; CDR3: CSVDGQGYEQYF; DNA: TGCAGCGTTGACGGACAGGGTTACGAGCAGTACTTC
J: TRBJ1-1; size: few; V: TRBV29-1; D: .; CDR3: CSVEDRTDSTEAFF; DNA: TGCAGCGTTGAAGATCGGACAGATAGCACTGAAGCTTTCTTT
J: TRBJ2-3; size: many; V: TRBV7-3; D: .; CDR3: CASSLTSGAGTQYF; DNA: TGTGCCAGCAGCTTAACGTCCGGGGCGGGAACGCAGTATTTT
J: TRBJ2-3; size: many; V: TRBV7-3; D: TRBD2; CDR3: CASSRSGSDTDTQYF; DNA: TGTGCCAGCAGCCGAAGCGGGAGCGACACAGATACGCAGTATTTT